The present TCR beta chain was sequenced within a study of blood T cell repertoires in COVID-19. In the study overall: T cells, B-cell-depleted T cells, or PBMCs supplied cDNA or gDNA.

TCRdb keeps only in-frame clones here, not all; method: immunoSEQ multiplex PCR. Found here are about 120,000 clones, 87% of them singletons; the top ten hold more than 2%. Germline V gives CDR1 MNHEY, CDR2 SMNVEV (reference sequence). The CDR3 loop spans 14 amino acids. The V and J ends lost 5 bases and 1 base respectively, with 9 bases between them. This rearrangement joins TRBV27 to TRBJ1-3; tentatively, D is TRBD1 (6 bases). The sequence was collected from a woman aged 50 to 60 with acute or convalescent COVID-19. Source material: peripheral blood. CDR3 nucleotides: TGTGCCAGCAGTCCTGGGACATCTGGAAACACCATATATTTT. Protein product: CASSPGTSGNTIYF.